The 4 T cell receptor beta chains below come from one sample, sequenced in a study of blood T cell repertoires in COVID-19. Sequenced by immunoSEQ multiplex PCR; TCRdb stores in-frame clones only, minus some. The sample yields around 500,000 clones, 85% to 90% seen once. Input material: PBMCs or T cells enriched from blood (not recorded which). Receptor source: a middle-aged woman who had recovered from COVID-19.

The chain recombines TRBV5-4 with TRBJ2-7; TRBD1 matches 7 bases. Trimming cost V 4 bases and J 0 bases; bases outside gene matches: 10. The CDR3 has 16 residues. Per germline, CDR1 SGHNT and CDR2 YYREEE (reference sequence). The chain's CDR3 is CASSPSPGQSSYEQYF. Here the CDR3 DNA reads TGTGCCAGCAGCCCTTCACCGGGACAGAGCTCCTACGAGCAGTACTTC.

The chain links TRBV7-9 to TRBJ2-2, with TRBD2 as a possible D gene (6 bases). Germline values: CDR1 SEHNR, CDR2 FQNEAQ (reference sequence). CDR3 length equals 12 residues. V dropped 8 bases and J dropped 5 bases, with 9 bases sitting between them. DNA of the CDR3: TGTGCCAGCCGGGGGTTGACCGGGGAGCTGTTTTTT. This codes for CASRGLTGELFF.

This clone was detected only once. The V call is TRBV9, the J call TRBJ1-4; D remains unclear. Germline CDR1 reads SGDLS; CDR2 reads YYNGEE. V lost 0 bases, J lost 10 bases, and 16 bases lay in between. This CDR3 has 15 amino acids. The CDR3 region is CASSVEARPRGKLFF. The CDR3 region has the DNA TGTGCCAGCAGCGTAGAGGCCCGACCGCGCGGAAAACTGTTTTTT.

The rearrangement uses TRBV5-4 and TRBJ2-4; D unclear. CDR1 is SGHNT, CDR2 YYREEE, per germline (reference sequence). Trimming left V 2 bases short and J 0 bases short, with 3 bases between. The CDR3 length is 13 residues. The CDR3 bases are TGTGCCAGCAGCTTCTTAGCCAAAAACATTCAGTACTTC. Its translation is CASSFLAKNIQYF.